Shown below are 6 T cell receptor beta chains from a single sample sequenced in a study of T cell repertoires in cytomegalovirus infection. Each CDR3 protein gets one entry after TCRdb re-called the reads with MiXCR. The repertoire holds 650,000 to 900,000 distinct CDR3 sequences, with 32% as singletons. These receptors lack a known antigen. Material: cultured CD8+ T cells from PBMCs, obtained from culture after CMV antigen stimulation. Receptors were obtained from a human donor in good health (CMV status not recorded). Some clones in this sample may be carry-over from other donors' samples.

For this clonotype: One junction end does not reproduce the germline sequence, and a read error may be involved. The rearrangement joins TRBV15 to TRBJ2-3, with 7 bases lining up with TRBD2. CDR1 LNHNV and CDR2 YYDKDF come from the germline V gene (reference sequence). This CDR3 has 15 residues. CDR3 amino acids: CVTSGGGRLRDTQYF. The CDR3 coding sequence is TGTGTCACCTCGGGGGGTGGGCGCCTTCGAGATACGCAGTATTTT.

This clonotype was detected many times. The chain has TRBV6-1 and TRBJ2-7; 7 positions agree with TRBD2. The CDR3 is 14 amino acids. V dropped 8 bases and J dropped 4; count of bases not matched to a gene: 11. The germline CDR1 and CDR2 sequences are MNHNS and SASEGT. The CDR3 coding sequence is TGTGCCAGCCGGGAGTTGAGCGGGGATTACGAGCAGTACGTC. Amino acid sequence: CASRELSGDYEQYV.

Comment on this clonotype: A junction end diverges from the germline sequence, so it may reflect a read error. The rearrangement uses TRBV4-3 and TRBJ2-5; D is perhaps TRBD2 (6 bases). The length of the CDR3 is 13 residues. The germline V gene encodes CDR1 LGHNA and CDR2 YSLEER. The CDR3 sequence is CASSQDLGSAQYF. The CDR3 DNA reads TGCGCCAGCAGTCAAGATCTCGGGAGCGCCCAGTACTTC.

With regard to this clonotype: Germline is not matched at one junction end, which may reflect a read error. The rearrangement joins TRBV7-6 to TRBJ1-2; tentatively, D is TRBD1 (5 bases). Germline assignment: CDR1 SGHVS and CDR2 FNYEAQ. The CDR3 length is 15 residues. The CDR3 protein is CASSPLIDSWGGYTF. For the CDR3, the DNA is TGTGCTAGCAGCCCCTTGATCGACAGCTGGGGTGGCTACACCTTC.

The rearrangement uses TRBV7-2 and TRBJ2-1; 16 bases fit TRBD2. Germline lookup yields CDR1 SGHTA and CDR2 FQGNSA. This CDR3 comprises 17 residues. Trimming removed 10 bases from V and 7 bases from J; junction bases left unmatched: 13. The CDR3 here is CAIAGLAGGPGWNEQFF. CDR3 DNA: TGTGCCATCGCGGGACTAGCGGGGGGGCCTGGCTGGAATGAGCAGTTCTTC.

This clonotype came up many times. The chain uses TRBV11-2 and TRBJ2-5; D unclear. The V end lost 5 bases, the J end lost 7 bases, and 20 bases lay between the germline ends. This CDR3 contains 15 residues. CDR1 and CDR2 (germline): SGHAT, FQNNGV. Written as DNA, the CDR3 is TGTGCCAGCAGCCTATTTTTTGGGTCCCAGAGGACCCAGTACTTC. Translation gives CASSLFFGSQRTQYF.